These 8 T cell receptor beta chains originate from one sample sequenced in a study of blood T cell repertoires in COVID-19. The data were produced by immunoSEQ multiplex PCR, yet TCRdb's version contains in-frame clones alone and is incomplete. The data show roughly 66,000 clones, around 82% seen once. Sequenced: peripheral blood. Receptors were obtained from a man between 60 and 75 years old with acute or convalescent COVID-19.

CDR3 in DNA: TGTGCCAGCAGTCGGACAGGATCCTACGAGCAGTACTTC. Its translation: CASSRTGSYEQYF. The chain joins TRBV12-3 or TRBV12-4 to TRBJ2-7; 7 bases align to TRBD1. V trimming: 5 bases; J trimming: 1 base; junction bases outside the gene matches: 2. This CDR3 has 13 amino acids.

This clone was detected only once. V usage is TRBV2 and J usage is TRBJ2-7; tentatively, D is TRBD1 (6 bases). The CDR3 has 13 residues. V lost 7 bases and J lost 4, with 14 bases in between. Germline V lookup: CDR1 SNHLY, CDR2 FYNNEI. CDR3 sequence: CASIWRQAYEQYV. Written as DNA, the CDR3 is TGTGCCAGCATCTGGCGACAGGCTTACGAGCAGTACGTC.

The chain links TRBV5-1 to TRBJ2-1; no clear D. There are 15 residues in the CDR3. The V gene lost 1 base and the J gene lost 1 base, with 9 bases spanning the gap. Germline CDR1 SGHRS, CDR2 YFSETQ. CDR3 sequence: CASSLLAASYNEQFF. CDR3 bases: TGCGCCAGCAGCTTGTTAGCAGCGTCCTACAATGAGCAGTTCTTC.

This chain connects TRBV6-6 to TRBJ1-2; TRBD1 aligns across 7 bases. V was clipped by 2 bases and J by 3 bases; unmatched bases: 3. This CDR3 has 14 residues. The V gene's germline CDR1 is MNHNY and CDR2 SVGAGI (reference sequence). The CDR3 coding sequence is TGTGCCAGCAGTTACGCTGGACAGGACTATGGCTACACCTTC. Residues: CASSYAGQDYGYTF.

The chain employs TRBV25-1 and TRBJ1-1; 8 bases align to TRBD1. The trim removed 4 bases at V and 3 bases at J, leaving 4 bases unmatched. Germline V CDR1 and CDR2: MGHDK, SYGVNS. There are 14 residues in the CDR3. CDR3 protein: CASSAYRGDTEAFF. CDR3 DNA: TGTGCCAGCAGTGCGTACAGGGGGGACACTGAAGCTTTCTTT.

CDR3 sequence reads: CASSLLRTYSYNEQFF. The CDR3 coding sequence is TGTGCCAGCAGCTTACTTAGGACTTACTCCTACAATGAGCAGTTCTTC. The chain is built from TRBV2 and TRBJ2-1; D possibly corresponds to TRBD2 (5 bases). The germline gives CDR1 SNHLY, CDR2 FYNNEI. V lost 6 bases to trimming and J lost 0 bases, with 15 bases between them. This CDR3 has 16 amino acids.

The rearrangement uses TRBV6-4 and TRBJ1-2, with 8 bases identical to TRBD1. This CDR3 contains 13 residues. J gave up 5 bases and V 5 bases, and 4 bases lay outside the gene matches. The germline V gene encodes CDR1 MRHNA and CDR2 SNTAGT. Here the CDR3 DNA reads TGTGCCAGCAGTCGGACAGGGTCGTATGGCTACACCTTC. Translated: CASSRTGSYGYTF.

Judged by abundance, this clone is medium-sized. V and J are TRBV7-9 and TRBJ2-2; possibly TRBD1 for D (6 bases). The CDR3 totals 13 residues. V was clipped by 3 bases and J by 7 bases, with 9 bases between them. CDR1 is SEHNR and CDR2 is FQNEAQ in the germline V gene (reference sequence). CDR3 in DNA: TGTGCCAGCAGCTTTCAGGGGAGCGGGGAGCTGTTTTTT. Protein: CASSFQGSGELFF. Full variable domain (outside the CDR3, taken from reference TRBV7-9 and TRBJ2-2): DTGVSQNPRHKITKRGQNVTFRCDPISEHNRLYWYRQTLGQGPEFLTYFQNEAQLEKSRLLSDRFSAERPKGSFSTLEIQRTEQGDSAMYLCASSFQGSGELFFGEGSRLTVL.